The rows below give T cell receptor beta chains drawn from one sample of a study of blood T cell repertoires in COVID-19. Some clones are missing from TCRdb's copy, which holds only in-frame ones; the method was immunoSEQ multiplex PCR. The profile covers 60,000 to 70,000 clones, with roughly 81% appearing a single time and about 15% taken by the ten largest. The specimen sequenced was peripheral blood. These receptor sequences come from a man older than 75 with acute or convalescent COVID-19. The CDR3 runs from the conserved cysteine through the conserved F or W. The D gene is left open where the match is weak.

TRBJ2-7 TRBV18 TRBD2 CASSETSGSSYEQYF
TRBJ1-1 TRBV7-2 NA CASSLEVGLEAFF
TRBJ2-5 TRBV19 NA CASSIGRDKRTQYF
TRBJ2-7 TRBV6-4 NA CASKTGLGHSYEQYF
TRBJ2-1 TRBV6-1 NA CASSEDRVDEQFF
TRBJ2-1 TRBV25-1 NA CASPRGHEQFF
TRBJ2-3 TRBV18 TRBD1 CASSPLRGLFGDTQYF
TRBJ2-3 TRBV29-1 NA CSAVKGGARANTQYF
TRBJ1-3 TRBV11-2 TRBD1 CASSSFGQAGNTIYF
TRBJ2-5 TRBV5-1 TRBD1 CASRKTGVEQETQYF
TRBJ2-1 TRBV27 TRBD2 CASSLGSLAGGNEQFF
TRBJ2-7 TRBV4-3 NA CASSQAVMQREQYF
TRBJ2-1 TRBV3-1/TRBV3-2 NA CASSQEQGAKTSGYEQFF
TRBJ1-1 TRBV3-1/TRBV3-2 TRBD1 CASSPRGRDTEAFF
TRBJ1-2 TRBV28 NA CASSTGTNYGYTF
TRBJ2-7 TRBV29-1 TRBD2 CSPGTSGIYEQYF
TRBJ2-3 TRBV5-5 TRBD2 CASSKGLAGDSDTQYF
TRBJ1-2 TRBV27 NA CASSLSIPPPGPNYGYTF
TRBJ2-7 TRBV10-3 NA CAISEAASTYEQYF
TRBJ1-1 TRBV6-5 NA CASSPGAAKATEAFF
TRBJ1-2 TRBV28 NA CASSRVRGYGYTF
TRBJ2-7 TRBV27 TRBD2 CASSTSGLAPGYEQYF
TRBJ2-5 TRBV5-6 NA CASSLGGLETQYF